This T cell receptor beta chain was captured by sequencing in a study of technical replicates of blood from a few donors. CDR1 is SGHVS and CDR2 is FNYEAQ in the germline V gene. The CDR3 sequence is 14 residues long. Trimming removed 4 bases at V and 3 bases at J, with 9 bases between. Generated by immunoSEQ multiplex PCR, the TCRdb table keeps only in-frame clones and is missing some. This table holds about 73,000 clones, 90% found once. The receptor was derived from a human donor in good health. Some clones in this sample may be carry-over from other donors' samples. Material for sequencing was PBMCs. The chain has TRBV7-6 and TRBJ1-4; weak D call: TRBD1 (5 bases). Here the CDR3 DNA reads TGTGCCAGCAGCTCGGGGGGATCTAATGAAAAACTGTTTTTT. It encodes CASSSGGSNEKLFF.